This TCR beta chain was identified during a study of cytotoxic CD8 clonotypes in ibrutinib-treated CLL. The overall study: Partial response was seen in roughly 24 patients and complete response in 2; after median roughly 66 months, about 14 stayed remitted, some twelve progressed. Response material was collected after a median around 12 months of treatment, range 6 to 36.

Here immunoSEQ multiplex PCR was the method, and the copy in TCRdb shows in-frame clones only, minus some. The table lists roughly 17,000 clones, about 61% of them singletons. The germline V and J ends were trimmed by 7 bases and 6 bases, with 10 bases remaining between them. CDR3 size: 11 residues. Germline assignment: CDR1 LNHDA and CDR2 SQIVND (reference sequence). The clonotype originates from a human donor with chronic lymphocytic leukemia. The sample in question was PBMCs, obtained after 12 months of ibrutinib treatment. The chain combines TRBV19 with TRBJ2-7; D is ambiguous. The CDR3 loop reads CASKREGEQYF. CDR3 sequence (DNA): TGTGCCAGTAAAAGGGAAGGCGAGCAGTACTTC. The entire variable domain, with the rest obtained from reference TRBV19 and TRBJ2-7, is as follows: DGGITQSPKYLFRKEGQNVTLSCEQNLNHDAMYWYRQDPGQGLRLIYYSQIVNDFQKGDIAEGYSVSREKKESFPLTVTSAQKNPTAFYLCASKREGEQYFGPGTRLTVT.